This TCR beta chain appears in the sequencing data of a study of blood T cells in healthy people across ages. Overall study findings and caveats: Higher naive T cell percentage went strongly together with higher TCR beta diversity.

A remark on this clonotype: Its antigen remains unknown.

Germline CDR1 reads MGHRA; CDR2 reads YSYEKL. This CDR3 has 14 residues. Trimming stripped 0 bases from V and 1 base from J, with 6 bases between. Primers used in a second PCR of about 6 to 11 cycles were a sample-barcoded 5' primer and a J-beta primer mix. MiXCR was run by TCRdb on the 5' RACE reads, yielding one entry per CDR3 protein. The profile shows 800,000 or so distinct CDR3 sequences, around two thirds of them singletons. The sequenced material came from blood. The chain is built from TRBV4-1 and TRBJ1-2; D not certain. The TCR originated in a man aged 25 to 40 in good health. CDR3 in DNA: TGCGCCAGCAGCCAAGAGGCAGTTAACTATGGCTACACCTTC. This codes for CASSQEAVNYGYTF.